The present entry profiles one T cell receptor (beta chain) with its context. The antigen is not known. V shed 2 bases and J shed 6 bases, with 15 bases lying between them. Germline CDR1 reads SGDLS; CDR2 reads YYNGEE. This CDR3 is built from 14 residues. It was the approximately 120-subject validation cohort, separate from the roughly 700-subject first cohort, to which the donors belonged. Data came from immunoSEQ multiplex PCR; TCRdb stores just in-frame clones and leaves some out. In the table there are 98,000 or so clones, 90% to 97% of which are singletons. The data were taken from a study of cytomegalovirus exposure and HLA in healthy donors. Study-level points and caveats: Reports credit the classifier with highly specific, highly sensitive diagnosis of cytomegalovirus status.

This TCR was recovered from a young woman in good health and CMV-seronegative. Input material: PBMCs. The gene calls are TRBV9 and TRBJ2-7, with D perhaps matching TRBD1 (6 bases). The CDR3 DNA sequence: TGTGCCAGCAGCGTCAACAAACAGGGTGGCGAGCAGTACTTC. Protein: CASSVNKQGGEQYF.